The rows below give T cell receptor beta chains drawn from one sample of a study of CD4+ T cells in melanoma. This table comes from immunoSEQ multiplex PCR, and its TCRdb copy is limited to in-frame clones, with some not included. This sample has 13,000 to 15,000 clones, with 68% found just once. The sequenced sample was cells from a culture (not recorded whether cultured in vitro). These receptors all stem from a human donor with melanoma. Both conserved end residues are trimmed from each CDR3.

J: TRBJ1-2
V: TRBV5-5
CDR3: ASSRVGQGHYGYT

J: TRBJ2-7
V: TRBV4-3
CDR3: ASSRTNRDEQY

J: TRBJ2-3
V: TRBV7-3
CDR3: ASSLTQSEADTQY

J: TRBJ1-1
V: TRBV5-1
CDR3: ASSVQGEKNTEAF

J: TRBJ2-3
V: TRBV11-2
CDR3: ASSLGWDTDTQY

J: TRBJ2-1
V: TRBV7-9
CDR3: ASSRSSGGEQF

J: TRBJ2-2
V: TRBV11-3
CDR3: ASSLVGSGELF

J: TRBJ1-6
V: TRBV6-1
CDR3: ASNSMDSGNSPLH

J: TRBJ2-2
V: TRBV9
CDR3: ASSVGGPGTGELF

J: TRBJ2-7
V: TRBV7-3
CDR3: ASSLELASGVYEQY

J: TRBJ1-3
V: TRBV9
CDR3: ASSAPGSHSGNTIY

J: TRBJ1-1
V: TRBV7-3
CDR3: ASSLTPTGNTEAF

J: TRBJ2-6
V: TRBV4-2
CDR3: ASKGTGANVLT

J: TRBJ2-4
V: TRBV7-3
CDR3: ASSLYSQGAKAKNIQY

J: TRBJ1-2
V: TRBV4-2
CDR3: ASSQRTSYGYT

J: TRBJ1-4
V: TRBV30
CDR3: AWSSGTSFGEKLF

J: TRBJ1-2
V: TRBV14
CDR3: ASSQDLNYGYT

J: TRBJ1-2
V: TRBV7-8
CDR3: ASSFYRDRGRSGYT

J: TRBJ1-1
V: TRBV5-1
CDR3: ASSSNPPGLNTEAF

J: TRBJ2-1
V: TRBV20-1
CDR3: SATDEERLF

J: TRBJ2-2
V: TRBV4-1
CDR3: ASSQVVAGANTGELF

J: TRBJ1-1
V: TRBV10-3
CDR3: AVRRGQVTEAF

J: TRBJ1-2
V: TRBV2
CDR3: ASSKTGQGSGYT

J: TRBJ2-2
V: TRBV5-1
CDR3: ASSLGPTNTGELF

J: TRBJ2-7
V: TRBV5-1
CDR3: ASSRRGGISYEQY

J: TRBJ1-6
V: TRBV11-1
CDR3: ASSLGGARNSPLH

J: TRBJ2-1
V: TRBV6-5
CDR3: ASSIQRSSYNEQF

J: TRBJ2-5
V: TRBV5-5
CDR3: ASSLFSETQY

J: TRBJ1-2
V: TRBV29-1
CDR3: SVRPTGGYGYT

J: TRBJ2-3
V: TRBV6-1
CDR3: ASSPDRVSDTQY

J: TRBJ1-5
V: TRBV27
CDR3: ASSNAGRSNQPQH

J: TRBJ1-1
V: TRBV5-1
CDR3: ASSPSRQGAEAF